These T cell receptor beta chains were read from a single sample in a study of blood T cell repertoires in COVID-19. Libraries were prepared by immunoSEQ multiplex PCR; TCRdb keeps only in-frame clonotypes and omits some of them. Found here are 200,000 to 250,000 clones, 80% to 90% of them singletons; the top ten hold over 0.85%. The sequencing sample was made of PBMCs or T cells enriched from blood (not recorded which). The receptors originated from a man between 50 and 59 years old who had been exposed to COVID-19. CDR3s leave out the opening cysteine and the closing phenylalanine or tryptophan. Each record gives: J gene, V gene, CDR3 protein.

TRBJ1-3,TRBV5-4,ASSLDRGNTIY
TRBJ1-1,TRBV11-2,ASSRTRRDTEAF
TRBJ2-5,TRBV5-1,ASSYRQIQETQY
TRBJ1-4,TRBV19,ASTVGQYEKLF
TRBJ1-2,TRBV24-1,ATSDHPGQGGYGYT
TRBJ2-1,TRBV9,ASSVAPLAGGPVQF
TRBJ2-5,TRBV11-2,ASSLDRTGFYQETQY
TRBJ2-7,TRBV28,ASSLNSREQY
TRBJ1-5,TRBV7-8,ASSLGQANQPQH
TRBJ2-7,TRBV28,ASMSSGTGRVYEQY
TRBJ2-1,TRBV6-6,ASSYRSEQF